This TCR beta chain was captured by sequencing in a study of vaccination and CD4 T cells after COVID-19. The treatment was: roughly ten-day PBMC culture with coronavirus spike peptide pools or control peptides (ViraFEST assay). ViraFEST expanded antigen-specific T cells with peptide pools, then sequenced TCRs. PCR-confirmed positives ranged from March to December 2020, preceding US Alpha, Beta and Delta variants. The germline gives CDR1 LNHDA, CDR2 SQIVND (reference sequence). There are 14 residues in the CDR3. V dropped 3 bases and J dropped 5 bases, with 13 bases sitting between them. This clonotype was seen a handful of times. Its antigen is not known. Cultured CD4+ T-cell DNA underwent Oncomine TCR Beta short-read sequencing. The authors extracted genomic DNA from cultured CD4+ T cells. TCRdb itself ran the PCR reads through MiXCR, one entry per CDR3 protein. The sample consists of about 12,000 distinct CDR3 sequences, 35% to 50% of them appearing once.

The sample taken for sequencing was cultured CD4+ T cells from blood. V gene TRBV19 combines with J gene TRBJ1-2, with TRBD1 as a possible D gene (6 bases). This sequence originates from a human donor with COVID-19. DNA of the CDR3: TGTGCCAGTAGTATTTCGACAGGCGGTTATGGCTACACCTTC. Amino acid sequence: CASSISTGGYGYTF. The variable domain in full, with the rest retrieved from reference TRBV19 and TRBJ1-2, is DGGITQSPKYLFRKEGQNVTLSCEQNLNHDAMYWYRQDPGQGLRLIYYSQIVNDFQKGDIAEGYSVSREKKESFPLTVTSAQKNPTAFYLCASSISTGGYGYTFGSGTRLTVV.